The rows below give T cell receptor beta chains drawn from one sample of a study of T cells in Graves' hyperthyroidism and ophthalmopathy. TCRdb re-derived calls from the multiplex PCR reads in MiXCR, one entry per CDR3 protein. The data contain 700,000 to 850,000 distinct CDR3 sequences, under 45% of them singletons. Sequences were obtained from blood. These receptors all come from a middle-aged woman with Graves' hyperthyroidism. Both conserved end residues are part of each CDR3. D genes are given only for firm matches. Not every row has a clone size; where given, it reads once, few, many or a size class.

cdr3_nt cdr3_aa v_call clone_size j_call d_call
TGTGCCAGTATAGGGACAGATGTCACCGGGGAGCTGTTTTTT CASIGTDVTGELFF TRBV19 . TRBJ2-2 TRBD1
TGTGCCATCAGTGCAGGGAATGAAAAACTGTTTTTT CAISAGNEKLFF TRBV10-3 few TRBJ1-4 .
TGTGCCAGCAGCTTACCGGGCAGCCTCACCGGGGAGCTGTTTTTT CASSLPGSLTGELFF TRBV7-3 many TRBJ2-2 .
TGTGCCAGCAGTTACTGGTACACCGGGGAGCTGTTTTTT CASSYWYTGELFF TRBV10-3 . TRBJ2-2 .
TGTGCCAGTAGTAATCTGGGGATGGCTGAAGCTTTCTTT CASSNLGMAEAFF TRBV19 . TRBJ1-1 .
TGTGCCAGCAGTTCCAGGGGGTTTAACACTGAAGCTTTCTTT CASSSRGFNTEAFF TRBV28 . TRBJ1-1 TRBD1
TGCAGTGGAACCCAGGGACAGATTTTTAAGGATCAGCCCCAGCATTTT CSGTQGQIFKDQPQHF TRBV20-1 many TRBJ1-5 TRBD1
TGTGCCAGCAGTGTGCGGGACAGGGATCTTCACTTT CASSVRDRDLHF TRBV2 many TRBJ1-6 TRBD1
TGCAGCGTTGATCACACGGAAATCAAGGGGGCCTATGGCTACACCTTC CSVDHTEIKGAYGYTF TRBV29-1 . TRBJ1-2 TRBD1
TGTGCCAGCAGCTTAGACTTTTCAGCGGATGAGCAGTTCTTC CASSLDFSADEQFF TRBV7-2 . TRBJ2-1 .
TGCAGTGCTGCGTCGGGAGAGACCCAGTACTTC CSAASGETQYF TRBV20-1 . TRBJ2-5 .
TGTGCCAGCAGGTTCGGGACGGCAGCTAGTAATGAAAAACTGTTTTTT CASRFGTAASNEKLFF TRBV12-3/TRBV12-4 . TRBJ1-4 .
TGTGCCATCGGTGGAAACGGGACGGTTGATGGCTACACCTTC CAIGGNGTVDGYTF TRBV10-3 many TRBJ1-2 .
TGTGCCAGTGGATACACCGGGGAGCTGTTTTTT CASGYTGELFF TRBV19 many TRBJ2-2 .
TGTGCCATCAGTGAGGACCCCGGGACAGGGCTCGGGGCCAACGTCCTGACTTTC CAISEDPGTGLGANVLTF TRBV10-3 . TRBJ2-6 TRBD1
TGTGCCAGCAGAAGGACAGGTGGTACGCCTGAAGCTTCCTTT CASRRTGGTPEASF TRBV7-3 . TRBJ1-1 TRBD1
TGCAGTGCCGAAGCCTTAGCTGGGGGGGTAGAGACCCAGTACTTC CSAEALAGGVETQYF TRBV20-1 . TRBJ2-5 TRBD2
TGTGCCATCAGTGTGGACAGGAACACTGAAGCTTTCTTT CAISVDRNTEAFF TRBV10-3 few TRBJ1-1 .
TGTGCCAGCAGCTACAGGGAAACCAGACCTATGAACACTGAAGCTTTCTTT CASSYRETRPMNTEAFF TRBV11-3 . TRBJ1-1 .
TGTGCCATCAGTTACTCGTGGGGGGAGGGCACTGAAGCTTTCTTT CAISYSWGEGTEAFF TRBV10-3 . TRBJ1-1 .
TGCAGTGCTGCCAGGGTGTTCTCTGGAAACACCATATATTTT CSAARVFSGNTIYF TRBV20-1 . TRBJ1-3 .